One sample yielded the 13 T cell receptor beta chains listed below, sequenced in a study of cytomegalovirus exposure and HLA in healthy donors. The primer mix had 60 Vbeta and 13 Jbeta primers. The data were produced by immunoSEQ multiplex PCR, yet TCRdb's version contains in-frame clones alone and is incomplete. The table lists 100,000 to 150,000 clones, approximately 80% of them singletons. Sequencing was done on a sample of PBMCs. Every receptor here comes from a man aged 40-49 years in good health and CMV-seronegative.

The chain employs TRBV7-3 and TRBJ2-1; 7 nucleotides agree with TRBD2. The CDR3 contains 14 residues. J was trimmed by 4 bases and V by 2 bases; bases with no gene match: 2. From germline, CDR1 is SGHTA and CDR2 FQGTGA. The CDR3 DNA follows: TGTGCCAGCAGCTTAGGGGGGGGATACAATGAGCAGTTCTTC. Translating gives CASSLGGGYNEQFF.

The chain has TRBV7-2 and TRBJ2-7; 7 positions agree with TRBD1. With V trimmed by 5 bases and J by 1 base, 8 bases remained unmatched. The CDR3 length is 15 residues. Looked up from germline, CDR1 is SGHTA and CDR2 is FQGNSA. CDR3 amino acids: CASSLGQEASYEQYF. CDR3 nucleotide sequence: TGTGCCAGCAGCCTAGGACAGGAGGCTTCCTACGAGCAGTACTTC.

A single count supports this clone. The J gene is TRBJ2-6, the V gene TRBV2; tentatively, D is TRBD2 (6 bases). This CDR3 is 17 amino acids long. Germline CDR1 reads SNHLY; CDR2 reads FYNNEI. V was pared by 6 bases and J by 0 bases, with 15 bases between. CDR3 sequence: CASRGPGLSSGANVLTF. As DNA, the CDR3 is TGTGCCAGCAGGGGCCCGGGACTGAGCTCTGGGGCCAACGTCCTGACTTTC.

The chain carries TRBV18 and TRBJ1-5; TRBD1 is a possible D gene (6 bases). V gave up 4 bases and J gave up 5 bases, with 15 bases separating them. The CDR3 has 15 residues. Germline V gene sequence: CDR1 KGHSH, CDR2 LQKENI. CDR3 sequence reads: CASSRSDSPDQPQHF. CDR3 DNA: TGTGCCAGCTCACGGTCGGACAGCCCGGATCAGCCCCAGCATTTT.

The chain recombines TRBV9 with TRBJ2-2; a possible D gene is TRBD2 (6 bases). The CDR3 runs to 14 residues. V was shortened by 5 bases and J by 4 bases, with 12 bases between the two germline ends. CDR1 and CDR2 (germline): SGDLS, YYNGEE. CDR3 in amino acids: CASRRGWGTGELFF. DNA for the CDR3: TGTGCCAGCAGGCGGGGTTGGGGCACCGGGGAGCTGTTTTTT.

The chain is built from TRBV11-3 and TRBJ2-1; 8 bases are a match to TRBD1. There are 15 residues in the CDR3. V lost 0 bases to trimming and J lost 3 bases; unmatched junction nucleotides: 1. Germline-derived CDR1 and CDR2 are SGHNT and YENEEA. The CDR3 spells CASSLEQGGYNEQFF. Here the CDR3 DNA reads TGTGCCAGCAGCTTAGAACAGGGGGGCTACAATGAGCAGTTCTTC.

The CDR3 spells CASSLSGNEKLFF. CDR3 in DNA: TGTGCCAGCAGCTTATCAGGGAATGAAAAACTGTTTTTT. This chain links TRBV7-9 with TRBJ1-4, with a possible D match to TRBD1 (5 bases). The CDR3 sequence is 13 residues long. The V end lost 2 bases, the J end lost 5 bases, and 6 bases lay between the germline ends. Germline loops: CDR1 SEHNR, CDR2 FQNEAQ (reference sequence). Using reference TRBV7-9 and TRBJ1-4 for the parts outside the CDR3, the full variable domain is DTGVSQNPRHKITKRGQNVTFRCDPISEHNRLYWYRQTLGQGPEFLTYFQNEAQLEKSRLLSDRFSAERPKGSFSTLEIQRTEQGDSAMYLCASSLSGNEKLFFGSGTQLSVL.

This clone was counted a single time. The rearrangement joins TRBV6-6 to TRBJ2-3; 11 bases match TRBD2. V trimming: 6 bases; J trimming: 1 base; junction bases outside the gene matches: 0. The CDR3 length is 14 residues. Looked up from germline, CDR1 is MNHNY and CDR2 is SVGAGI (reference sequence). CDR3 in amino acids: CASRGLAGTDTQYF. In DNA form, the CDR3 reads TGTGCCAGCAGGGGACTAGCGGGCACAGATACGCAGTATTTT.

The J gene is TRBJ1-2, the V gene TRBV30; D ambiguous. There are 14 residues in the CDR3. Germline V lookup: CDR1 GTSNPN, CDR2 SVGIG (reference sequence). The V gene lost 0 bases and the J gene lost 5 bases, with 13 bases spanning the gap. Here the CDR3 DNA reads TGTGCCTGGAGTGTCTCCGGGAACAAGTATGGCTACACCTTC. Protein sequence: CAWSVSGNKYGYTF.

This chain joins TRBV25-1 and TRBJ2-1; D is perhaps TRBD2 (7 bases). This CDR3 spans 17 amino acids. Trimming shortened V by 3 bases and J by 5 bases, and 20 bases separated the two germline ends. The V gene's germline CDR1 is MGHDK and CDR2 SYGVNS. DNA of the CDR3: TGTGCCAGCAGTGAGTTCATGGGGGGGCGACGGAACAATGAGCAGTTCTTC. Translation: CASSEFMGGRRNNEQFF.

This clone has a single count. J is TRBJ2-7 and V is TRBV10-1; 8 bases agree with TRBD2. The CDR3 is made up of 13 amino acids. The junction had 0 bases not matched to a gene; V was cut back by 0 bases and J by 5 bases. Per the germline V gene, CDR1 is WNHNN and CDR2 is SYGVQD (reference sequence). The CDR3 protein is CASSESLADEQYF. The CDR3, as DNA: TGCGCCAGCAGTGAGTCACTAGCGGACGAGCAGTACTTC.

The chain combines TRBV19 with TRBJ1-6; TRBD1 matches 7 bases. This CDR3 is 17 amino acids long. J was trimmed by 9 bases and V by 3 bases; bases with no gene match: 14. Germline CDR1 LNHDA, CDR2 SQIVND (reference sequence). In nucleotides, the CDR3 is TGTGCCAGTAGTATCACGGCTCGGCAGGGGGTCGGTTCACCCCTCCACTTT. Encoded protein: CASSITARQGVGSPLHF.

The chain is built from TRBV2 and TRBJ1-1; D remains ambiguous. The germline V gene encodes CDR1 SNHLY and CDR2 FYNNEI. Trimming shortened V by 5 bases and J by 5 bases, and 15 bases separated the two germline ends. CDR3 size: 14 residues. The CDR3 loop reads CASSPEQRGTEAFF. DNA of the CDR3: TGTGCCAGCAGTCCCGAGCAAAGAGGAACTGAAGCTTTCTTT.